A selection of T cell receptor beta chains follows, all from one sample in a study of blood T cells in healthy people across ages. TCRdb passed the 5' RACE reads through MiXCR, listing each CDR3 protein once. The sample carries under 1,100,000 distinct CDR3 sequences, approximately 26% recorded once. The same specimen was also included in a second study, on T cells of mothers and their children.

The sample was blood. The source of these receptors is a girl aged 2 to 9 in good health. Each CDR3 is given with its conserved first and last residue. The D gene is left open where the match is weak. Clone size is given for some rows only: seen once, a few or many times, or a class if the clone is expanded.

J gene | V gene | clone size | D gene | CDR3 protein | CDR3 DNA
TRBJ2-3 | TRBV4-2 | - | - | CASSQETTSTDTQYF | TGTGCCAGCAGCCAAGAGACAACTAGCACAGATACGCAGTATTTT
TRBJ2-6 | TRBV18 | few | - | CASSPTRGSGANVLTF | TGTGCCAGCTCACCCACCCGCGGCTCTGGGGCCAACGTCCTGACTTTC
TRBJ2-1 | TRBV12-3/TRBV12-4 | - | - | CASSLRRAGVLQFF | TGTGCCAGCAGTTTAAGGAGGGCCGGGGTACTGCAGTTCTTC
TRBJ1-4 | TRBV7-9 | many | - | CASSLVRATNEKLFF | TGTGCCAGCAGCTTAGTGAGAGCAACTAATGAAAAACTGTTTTTT
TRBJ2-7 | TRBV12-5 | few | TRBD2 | CASGLESGWRGRGGEQYF | TGTGCTAGTGGTTTGGAATCCGGCTGGCGGGGCCGCGGGGGCGAGCAGTACTTC
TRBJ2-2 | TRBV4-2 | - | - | CASSQGVGGELFF | TGTGCCAGCAGCCAAGGGGTGGGCGGGGAGCTGTTTTTT
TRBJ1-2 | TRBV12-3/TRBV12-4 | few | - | CASRQGTSYSYTF | TGTGCCAGCAGGCAAGGGACTTCCTATAGCTACACCTTC
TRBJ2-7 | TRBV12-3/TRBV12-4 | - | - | CASGRIPYEQYF | TGTGCCAGCGGGCGCATTCCCTACGAGCAGTACTTC
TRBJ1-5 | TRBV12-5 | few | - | CASGLRAGGGNNQPQHF | TGTGCTAGTGGTCTGAGGGCAGGTGGTGGCAACAATCAGCCCCAGCATTTT
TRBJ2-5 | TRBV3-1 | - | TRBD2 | CASSQDRRLAGGRETQYF | TGTGCCAGCAGCCAAGATCGGCGACTAGCGGGAGGTAGAGAGACCCAGTACTTC
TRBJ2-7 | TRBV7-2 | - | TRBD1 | CASSVIGTGGYEQYF | TGTGCCAGCAGTGTCATCGGGACAGGGGGCTACGAGCAGTACTTC
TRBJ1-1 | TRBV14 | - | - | CASSQDLVGNTEAFF | TGTGCCAGCAGCCAAGATCTGGTCGGGAACACTGAAGCTTTCTTT
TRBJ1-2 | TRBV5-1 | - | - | CASTDGNYGYTF | TGCGCCAGCACGGACGGTAACTATGGCTACACCTTC
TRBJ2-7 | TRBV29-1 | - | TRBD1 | CSVDKGDSSYEQYF | TGCAGCGTTGATAAAGGGGACAGCTCCTACGAGCAGTACTTC
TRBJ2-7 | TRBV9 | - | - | CASSVRGDSYEQYF | TGTGCCAGCAGCGTAAGGGGGGACTCCTACGAGCAGTACTTC
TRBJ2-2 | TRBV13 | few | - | CASRRMGDLTGELFF | TGTGCCAGCAGGCGGATGGGGGACCTCACCGGGGAGCTGTTTTTT
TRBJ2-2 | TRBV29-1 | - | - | CSVRGAGLTGELFF | TGCAGCGTTCGAGGAGCAGGACTCACCGGGGAGCTGTTTTTT
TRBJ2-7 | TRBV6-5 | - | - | CASSGALYEQYF | TGTGCCAGCAGTGGAGCGCTCTACGAGCAGTACTTC
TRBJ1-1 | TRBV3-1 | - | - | CASSHGIEAFF | TGTGCCAGCAGCCATGGTATTGAAGCTTTCTTT
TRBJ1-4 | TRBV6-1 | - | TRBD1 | CASSIGTGGVNEKLFF | TGTGCCAGCAGTATCGGGACAGGGGGAGTTAATGAAAAACTGTTTTTT
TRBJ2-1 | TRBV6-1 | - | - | CASSESIASSYNEQFF | TGTGCCAGCAGTGAATCTATTGCGAGCTCCTACAATGAGCAGTTCTTC
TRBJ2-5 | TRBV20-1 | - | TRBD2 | CSANPSGGDQETQYF | TGCAGTGCCAACCCTAGCGGGGGTGACCAAGAGACCCAGTACTTC
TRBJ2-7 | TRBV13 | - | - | CASSPTSGEQYF | TGTGCCAGCAGCCCGACCTCGGGGGAGCAGTACTTC
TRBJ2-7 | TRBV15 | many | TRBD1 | CATSTPIGTGEYEQYF | TGTGCCACCAGCACCCCAATCGGGACAGGGGAATACGAGCAGTACTTC
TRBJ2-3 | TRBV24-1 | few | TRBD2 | CATSDPGTSGGTDTQYF | TGTGCCACCAGTGACCCCGGGACTAGCGGAGGCACAGATACGCAGTATTTT
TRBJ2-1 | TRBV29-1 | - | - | CSVEEERGQYYNEQFF | TGCAGCGTTGAAGAGGAGCGAGGACAGTACTATAATGAGCAGTTCTTC
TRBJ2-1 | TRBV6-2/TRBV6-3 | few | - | CASSYLRPTNNEQFF | TGTGCCAGCAGTTACCTCCGTCCTACGAATAATGAGCAGTTCTTC
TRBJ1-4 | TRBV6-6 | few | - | CASRGDNGPGGKLFF | TGTGCTAGCAGAGGAGATAATGGCCCCGGGGGAAAACTGTTTTTT
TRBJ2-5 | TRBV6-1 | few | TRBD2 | CASSEAVGLGETQYF | TGTGCCAGCAGTGAAGCCGTGGGACTAGGAGAGACCCAGTACTTC
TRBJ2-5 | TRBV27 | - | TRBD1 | CASSSQQGQSETQYF | TGTGCCAGCAGTTCACAACAGGGGCAGTCAGAGACCCAGTACTTC
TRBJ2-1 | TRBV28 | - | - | CASSPRPPPNEQFF | TGTGCCAGCAGTCCCCGCCCCCCGCCGAATGAGCAGTTCTTC
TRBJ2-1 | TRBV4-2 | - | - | CASSQDIGSVNEQFF | TGTGCCAGCAGCCAAGATATCGGGAGTGTGAATGAGCAGTTCTTC
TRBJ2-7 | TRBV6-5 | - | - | CATGRDNSYEQYF | TGTGCCACGGGTAGGGACAACTCCTACGAGCAGTACTTC
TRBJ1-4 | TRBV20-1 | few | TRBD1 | CSAKPLGQPNEKLFF | TGCAGTGCTAAACCCTTGGGACAGCCTAATGAAAAACTGTTTTTT
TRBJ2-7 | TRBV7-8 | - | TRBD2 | CASSLRRERGYEQYF | TGTGCCAGCAGCTTGAGGCGGGAGCGCGGCTACGAGCAGTACTTC
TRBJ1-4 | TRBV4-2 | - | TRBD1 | CASSSRGRAEKLFF | TGTGCCAGCAGCTCGAGGGGGCGGGCTGAAAAACTGTTTTTT
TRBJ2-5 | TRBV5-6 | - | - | CASSLAVRGGKGETQYF | TGTGCCAGCAGCTTGGCCGTTCGTGGGGGGAAAGGAGAGACCCAGTACTTC
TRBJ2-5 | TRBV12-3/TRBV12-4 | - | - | CASSTQTGRKTQYF | TGTGCCAGCAGTACTCAGACAGGGAGGAAGACCCAGTACTTC
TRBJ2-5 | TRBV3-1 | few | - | CASRDSRETQYF | TGTGCCAGCAGGGACAGTCGGGAGACCCAGTACTTC
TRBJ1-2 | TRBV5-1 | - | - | CASSTGDGVVYGYTF | TGCGCCAGCAGCACGGGGGACGGGGTCGTCTATGGCTACACCTTC
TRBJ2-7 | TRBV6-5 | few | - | CASSGRGAGSYEQYF | TGTGCCAGCAGTGGCCGAGGAGCGGGCTCCTACGAGCAGTACTTC
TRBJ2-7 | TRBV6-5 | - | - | CASSNGHHEQYF | TGTGCCAGCAGCAACGGACACCACGAGCAGTACTTC
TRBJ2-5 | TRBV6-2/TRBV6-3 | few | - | CASSPEGQIQETQYF | TGTGCCAGCAGCCCGGAAGGACAAATTCAAGAGACCCAGTACTTC
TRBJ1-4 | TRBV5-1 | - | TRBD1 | CASSRGQLATNEKLFF | TGCGCCAGCAGCAGGGGACAGCTTGCAACTAATGAAAAACTGTTTTTT
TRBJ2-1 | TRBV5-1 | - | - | CASSNPPYNEQFF | TGCGCCAGCTCCAACCCTCCTTACAATGAGCAGTTCTTC
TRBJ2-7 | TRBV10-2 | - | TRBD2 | CASTRLAGIYEQYF | TGCGCCAGCACAAGACTAGCGGGAATCTACGAGCAGTACTTC
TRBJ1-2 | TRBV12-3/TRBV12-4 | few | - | CASSFAGSYGYTF | TGTGCCAGCAGTTTCGCAGGGAGCTATGGCTACACCTTC
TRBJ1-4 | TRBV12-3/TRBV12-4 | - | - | CASSPPTGLNEKLFF | TGTGCCAGCAGCCCTCCGACAGGCCTTAATGAAAAACTGTTTTTT